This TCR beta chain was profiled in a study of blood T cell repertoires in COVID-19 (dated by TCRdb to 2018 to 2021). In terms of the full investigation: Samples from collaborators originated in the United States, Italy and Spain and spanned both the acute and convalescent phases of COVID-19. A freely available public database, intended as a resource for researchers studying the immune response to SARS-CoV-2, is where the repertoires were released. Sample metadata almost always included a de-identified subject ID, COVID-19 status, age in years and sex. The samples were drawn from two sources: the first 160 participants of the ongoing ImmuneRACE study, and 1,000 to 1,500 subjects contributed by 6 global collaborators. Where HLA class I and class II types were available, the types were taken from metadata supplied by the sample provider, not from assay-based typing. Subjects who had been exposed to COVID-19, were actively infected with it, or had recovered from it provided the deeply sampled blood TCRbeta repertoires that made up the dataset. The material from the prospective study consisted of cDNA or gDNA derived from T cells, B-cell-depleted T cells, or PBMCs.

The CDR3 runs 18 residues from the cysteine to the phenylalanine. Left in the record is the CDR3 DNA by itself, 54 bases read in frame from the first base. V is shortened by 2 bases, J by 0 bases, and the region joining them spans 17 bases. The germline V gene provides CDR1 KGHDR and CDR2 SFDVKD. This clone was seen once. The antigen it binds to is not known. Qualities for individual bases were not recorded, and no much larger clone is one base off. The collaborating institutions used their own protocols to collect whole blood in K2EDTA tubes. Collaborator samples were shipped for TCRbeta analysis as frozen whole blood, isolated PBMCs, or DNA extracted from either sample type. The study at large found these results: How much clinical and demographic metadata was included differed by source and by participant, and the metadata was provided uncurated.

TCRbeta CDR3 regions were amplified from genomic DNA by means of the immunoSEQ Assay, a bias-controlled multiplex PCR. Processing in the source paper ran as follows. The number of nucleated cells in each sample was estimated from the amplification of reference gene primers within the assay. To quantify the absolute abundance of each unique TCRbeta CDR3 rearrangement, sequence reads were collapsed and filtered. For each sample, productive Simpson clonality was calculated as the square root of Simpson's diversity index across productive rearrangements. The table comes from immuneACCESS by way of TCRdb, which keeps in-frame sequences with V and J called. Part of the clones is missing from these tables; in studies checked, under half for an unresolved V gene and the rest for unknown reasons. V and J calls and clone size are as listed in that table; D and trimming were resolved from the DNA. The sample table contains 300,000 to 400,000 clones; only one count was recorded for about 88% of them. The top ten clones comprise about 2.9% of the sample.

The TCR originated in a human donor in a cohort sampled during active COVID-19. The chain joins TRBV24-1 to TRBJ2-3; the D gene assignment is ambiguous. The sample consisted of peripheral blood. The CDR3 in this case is CATSDWNDEQFSTDTQYF. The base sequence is TGTGCCACCAGTGATTGGAACGACGAACAGTTTAGCACAGATACGCAGTATTTT.